This TCR beta chain was captured in a study of blood T cell repertoires in COVID-19. Study overall: The analysed material was cDNA or gDNA that came from T cells, B-cell-depleted T cells, or PBMCs.

Sequencing used immunoSEQ multiplex PCR; TCRdb keeps in-frame clones, though not all of them. The top ten clones hold approximately 5.6% of a sample with roughly 170,000 clones, over 70% of them seen once. Enrolled through a virtual design, the participants were between roughly 18 and 95 years of age and came from about two dozen US areas. Clinical history reported by participants formed the basis on which cohorts were assigned. The receptor's source is a woman aged 40 to 49 with acute COVID-19. What was sequenced was PBMCs or T cells enriched from blood (not recorded which).

CDR3 bases: TGTGCCAGCAGCTTAACCGGGACAGTGGTTCGGGAGCAGTTCTTC. It is translated as CASSLTGTVVREQFF. The V and J genes are TRBV11-1 and TRBJ2-1, with 7 bases identical to TRBD1. CDR1 SGHAT and CDR2 FQDESV come from the germline V gene (reference sequence). The J segment lost 10 bases and the V segment lost 2 bases, leaving 11 bases of the junction unmatched. CDR3 length: 15 residues. The whole variable domain, filled in from reference TRBV11-1 and TRBJ2-1, reads EAEVAQSPRYKITEKSQAVAFWCDPISGHATLYWYRQILGQGPELLVQFQDESVVDDSQLPKDRFSAERLKGVDSTLKIQPAELGDSAMYLCASSLTGTVVREQFFGPGTRLTVL.